This T cell receptor beta chain was identified in a study of human T cells and chemical hapten exposure. Study summary: Patients, a majority of them female, were diagnosed with alopecia areata, totalis or universalis.

Each CDR3 protein gets one entry after TCRdb re-called the RACE reads with MiXCR. The sample includes about 89,000 distinct CDR3 sequences, over 10% of them seen just once. CDR1 is SGHRS and CDR2 is YFSETQ in the germline V gene. This CDR3 spans 15 amino acids. V lost 4 bases to trimming and J lost 2 bases, with 15 bases between them. Points from the study as a whole: DPC sensitization left the count of TCRs above 1 in 1000 unchanged.

Points on this clonotype: Antigen specificity is unknown.

Time point indicated: patch test 3, about 24 weeks after DPC sensitization. Treatment of the sample: therapeutic diphenylcyclopropenone sensitization with weekly scalp DPC. The chain is built from TRBV5-1 and TRBJ2-5, with a tentative D call TRBD2 (5 bases). Here the sequenced sample was whole blood, taken in connection with sensitization to the hapten diphenylcyclopropenone (DPC). The TCR originated in a woman aged 50 to 60 with alopecia areata. Some clones in this sample may be carry-over from other donors' samples. CDR3 sequence reads: CASSPTRRLQETQYF. In DNA form, the CDR3 reads TGCGCCAGCAGCCCAACTAGGCGGTTACAAGAGACCCAGTACTTC.